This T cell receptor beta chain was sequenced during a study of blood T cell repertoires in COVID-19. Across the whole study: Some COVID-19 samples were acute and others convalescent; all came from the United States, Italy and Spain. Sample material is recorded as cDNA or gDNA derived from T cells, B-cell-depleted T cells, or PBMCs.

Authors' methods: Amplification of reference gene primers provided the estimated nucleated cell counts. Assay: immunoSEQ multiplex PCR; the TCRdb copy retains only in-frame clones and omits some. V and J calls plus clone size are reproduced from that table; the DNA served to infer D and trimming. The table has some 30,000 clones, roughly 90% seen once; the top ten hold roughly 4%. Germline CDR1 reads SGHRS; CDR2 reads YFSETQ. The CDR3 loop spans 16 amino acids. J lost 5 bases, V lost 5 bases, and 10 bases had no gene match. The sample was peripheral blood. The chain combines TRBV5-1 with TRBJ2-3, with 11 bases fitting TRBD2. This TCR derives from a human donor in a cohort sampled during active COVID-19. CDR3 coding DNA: TGCGCCAGCAGTTCCGATAGCGGGGGGGCCGGAGATACGCAGTATTTT. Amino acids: CASSSDSGGAGDTQYF.